This T cell receptor (beta chain) derives from a study of blood T cells in healthy people across ages. Healthy Caucasians from Russia aged about 6 to 90 served as donors. This clonotype has only one observation. V trimming: 1 base; J trimming: 5 bases; junction bases outside the gene matches: 5. CDR3 size: 15 residues. Germline V CDR1 and CDR2: LGHNA, YNFKEQ. The second PCR ran about 6 to 12 cycles with a sample-barcoded 5' primer and J-beta primers. TCRdb reprocessed the 5' RACE reads via MiXCR and lists one record per CDR3 protein. The table has about 1.1 million distinct CDR3 sequences, roughly two fifths seen once.

The receptor was isolated from a man aged 18-30 years in good health. The sequenced sample was blood. The chain carries TRBV4-2 and TRBJ2-1; 7 bases fit TRBD2. As DNA, the CDR3 is TGTGCCAGCAGCCAAGGGCGGGACTACAACAATGAGCAGTTCTTC. Its translation is CASSQGRDYNNEQFF.